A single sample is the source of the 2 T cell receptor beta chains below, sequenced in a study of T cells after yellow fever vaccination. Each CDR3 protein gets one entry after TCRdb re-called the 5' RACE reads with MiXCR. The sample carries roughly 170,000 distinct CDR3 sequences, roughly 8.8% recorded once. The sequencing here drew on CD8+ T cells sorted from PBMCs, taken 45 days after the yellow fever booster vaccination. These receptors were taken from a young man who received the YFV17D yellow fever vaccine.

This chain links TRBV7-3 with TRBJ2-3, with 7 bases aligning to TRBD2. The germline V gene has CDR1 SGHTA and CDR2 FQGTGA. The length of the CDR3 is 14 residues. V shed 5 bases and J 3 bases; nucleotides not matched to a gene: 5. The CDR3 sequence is CASSPSGATDTQYF. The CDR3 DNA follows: TGTGCCAGCAGCCCCAGCGGGGCTACAGATACGCAGTATTTT.

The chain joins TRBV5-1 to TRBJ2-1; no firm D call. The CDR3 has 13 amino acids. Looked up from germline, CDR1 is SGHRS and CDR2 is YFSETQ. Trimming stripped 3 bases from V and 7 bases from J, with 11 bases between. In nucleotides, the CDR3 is TGCGCCAGCAGCTCTGGTACCTTAAATGAGCAGTTCTTC. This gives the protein CASSSGTLNEQFF.